Shown below are 3 T cell receptor beta chains from a single sample sequenced in a study of neoadjuvant anti-PD-1 for oral cavity cancer. Clones were read by immunoSEQ multiplex PCR, and TCRdb kept only the in-frame ones, dropping some. The data show over 80,000 clones, approximately 84% seen once. This specimen was PBMCs, taken before nivolumab (anti-PD-1) treatment. The receptor set was obtained from a person aged 40 to 85 with oral cavity squamous cell carcinoma.

This chain uses TRBV7-3 with TRBJ2-2; D is ambiguous. CDR3 size: 13 residues. V was clipped by 9 bases and J by 4 bases, with 12 bases between them. Germline V gene sequence: CDR1 SGHTA, CDR2 FQGTGA. The CDR3 is CASSFGGTGELFF. In nucleotides, the CDR3 is TGTGCCAGTTCCTTCGGTGGCACCGGGGAGCTGTTTTTT.

The chain joins TRBV27 to TRBJ2-7, with D possibly matching TRBD1 (5 bases). Between the trimmed V and J ends, which lost 2 bases and 3 bases, there was a span of 11 bases. This CDR3 is built from 14 residues. Germline values: CDR1 MNHEY, CDR2 SMNVEV (reference sequence). The CDR3 nucleotides are TGTGCCAGCAGTTTACAGGGTGACCTCTACGAGCAGTACTTC. Translated: CASSLQGDLYEQYF.

The rearrangement joins TRBV7-9 to TRBJ2-7, with D hard to call. Trimming took off 3 bases at V and 1 base at J, with 7 bases between the two ends. Germline assignment: CDR1 SEHNR and CDR2 FQNEAQ (reference sequence). The CDR3 runs to 13 residues. The CDR3 coding sequence is TGTGCCAGCAGCTTTACTACGTCCTACGAGCAGTACTTC. It translates to CASSFTTSYEQYF.